These 21 T cell receptor beta chains came from one sample sequenced in a study of cytomegalovirus exposure and HLA in healthy donors. Amplification used 60 Vbeta primers and 13 Jbeta primers. Here immunoSEQ multiplex PCR was the method, and the copy in TCRdb shows in-frame clones only, minus some. This table has 110,000 to 150,000 clones, about 80% appearing once. Sequenced material: PBMCs. Source of these receptors: a woman aged 18-29 years in good health and CMV-seropositive.

V gene TRBV6-1 combines with J gene TRBJ2-7; no clear D. Trimming cost V 2 bases and J 5 bases, with 4 bases left between them. The CDR3 has 11 residues. Looked up from germline, CDR1 is MNHNS and CDR2 is SASEGT. CDR3 DNA: TGTGCCAGCAGTGAACCCAACGAGCAGTACTTC. Protein sequence: CASSEPNEQYF.

The chain is built from TRBV9 and TRBJ2-7; the match to TRBD2 covers 7 bases. CDR1 and CDR2 (germline): SGDLS, YYNGEE. Trimming took 0 bases from V and 0 from J; bases not matched to a gene: 6. The CDR3 is 16 amino acids. CDR3 bases: TGTGCCAGCAGCGTAGGGCTCGGGGGGAGCTCCTACGAGCAGTACTTC. Amino acid sequence: CASSVGLGGSSYEQYF.

In its sample, this clone was seen once. The V gene is TRBV18, the J gene TRBJ2-1, with TRBD2 identical over 9 bases. This CDR3 comprises 15 residues. V trimming: 4 bases; J trimming: 4 bases; junction bases outside the gene matches: 5. Looked up from germline, CDR1 is KGHSH and CDR2 is LQKENI. In nucleotides, the CDR3 is TGTGCCAGCTCACGCACTAGCGGGTTTTACAATGAGCAGTTCTTC. This encodes CASSRTSGFYNEQFF. Supplemented by reference TRBV18 and TRBJ2-1, the full variable domain reads NAGVMQNPRHLVRRRGQEARLRCSPMKGHSHVYWYRQLPEEGLKFMVYLQKENIIDESGMPKERFSAEFPKEGPSILRIQQVVRGDSAAYFCASSRTSGFYNEQFFGPGTRLTVL.

This clone was picked up a small number of times. The V gene is TRBV5-1, the J gene TRBJ2-3; D might be TRBD1 (6 bases). Germline CDR1 is SGHRS and CDR2 is YFSETQ. V dropped 1 base and J dropped 1 base, with 7 bases sitting between them. The CDR3 has 14 residues. CDR3 DNA sequence: TGCGCCAGCAGCTTGAAGGGGGGCACAGATACGCAGTATTTT. Translation gives CASSLKGGTDTQYF. Looking up the rest from reference TRBV5-1 and TRBJ2-3 gives the full variable domain: KAGVTQTPRYLIKTRGQQVTLSCSPISGHRSVSWYQQTPGQGLQFLFEYFSETQRNKGNFPGRFSGRQFSNSRSEMNVSTLELGDSALYLCASSLKGGTDTQYFGPGTRLTVL.

This chain connects TRBV2 to TRBJ2-7; perhaps TRBD1 as D (6 bases). V lost 6 bases and J lost 2, with 17 bases in between. The CDR3 consists of 15 residues. Germline CDR1 reads SNHLY; CDR2 reads FYNNEI. Written as DNA, the CDR3 is TGTGCCAGCAGGGGTTTACAGGGACCCGCCTACGAGCAGTACTTC. This sequence encodes CASRGLQGPAYEQYF.

This clone was seen more than once but under ten times. The chain combines TRBV19 with TRBJ1-3; D call uncertain. The CDR3 is made up of 11 amino acids. Germline CDR1 is LNHDA and CDR2 is SQIVND (reference sequence). The V and J ends lost 5 bases and 7 bases respectively, with 6 bases between them. In nucleotides, the CDR3 is TGTGCCAGTAGTCTGCGGAACACCATATATTTT. Its protein is CASSLRNTIYF.

This chain links TRBV28 with TRBJ2-2, with a possible D match to TRBD2 (5 bases). Trimming removed 10 bases at V and 0 bases at J, with 9 bases between. In germline, CDR1 is MDHEN, CDR2 SYDVKM. The CDR3 runs 13 residues. The CDR3 DNA reads as TGTGCCATCCGAGGGCCGAACACCGGGGAGCTGTTTTTT. This sequence encodes CAIRGPNTGELFF.

The chain uses TRBV5-6 and TRBJ2-1, with D tentatively TRBD1 (5 bases). Trimming removed 4 bases from V and 7 bases from J, with 12 bases in between. This CDR3 contains 13 residues. Germline V lookup: CDR1 SGHDT, CDR2 YYEEEE. The CDR3 spells CASSHLRGNEQFF. In DNA, the CDR3 is TGTGCCAGCAGCCACCTAAGGGGAAATGAGCAGTTCTTC.

This clone has just a few counts. The chain is built from TRBV30 and TRBJ2-1, with 9 nucleotides matching TRBD2. The V gene end was trimmed by 5 bases and the J gene end by 8 bases; junction bases not matched to a gene: 13. There are 15 residues in the CDR3. Germline CDR1 GTSNPN, CDR2 SVGIG (reference sequence). The CDR3 region is CAWELGAGGHDEQFF. For the CDR3, the DNA is TGTGCCTGGGAGCTAGGGGCGGGGGGGCACGATGAGCAGTTCTTC.

J is TRBJ2-5 and V is TRBV7-2; D remains ambiguous. The DNA end is a closer match to TRBJ2-7, so the J assignment may be wrong. The CDR3 has 13 amino acids. Germline-derived CDR1 and CDR2 are SGHTA and FQGNSA. CDR3 sequence (DNA): TGTGCCAGCAGCTCGGGTTCTTCCTACGAGCAGTACTTC. Protein product: CASSSGSSYEQYF.

This clone was seen more than once but under ten times. The gene calls are TRBV27 and TRBJ2-5; 8 bases match TRBD2. Germline CDR1 and CDR2: MNHEY and SMNVEV (reference sequence). Trimming removed 6 bases from V and 4 bases from J; junction bases left unmatched: 4. The CDR3 runs 13 residues. The CDR3 loop is CASRETSGETQYF. The DNA of the CDR3 is TGTGCCAGCAGGGAAACTAGCGGAGAGACCCAGTACTTC.

The V and J genes are TRBV6-1 and TRBJ1-2, with 7 positions matching TRBD1. This CDR3 has 14 amino acids. Per germline, CDR1 MNHNS and CDR2 SASEGT. The junction had 7 bases not matched to a gene; V was cut back by 6 bases and J by 3 bases. The DNA for the CDR3 is TGTGCCAGCAGGACAGGGTCCGACTACTATGGCTACACCTTC. This sequence encodes CASRTGSDYYGYTF.

This clone has only one observation. The chain carries TRBV7-7 and TRBJ2-5, with TRBD2 matching 9 bases. V trimming: 2 bases; J trimming: 5 bases; junction bases outside the gene matches: 12. The CDR3 is 17 residues long. CDR1 and CDR2 from the germline V gene are SSHAT and FNYEAQ (reference sequence). CDR3 protein: CASSLSPGGGAWETQYF. DNA for the CDR3: TGTGCCAGCAGCTTATCCCCCGGCGGGGGGGCCTGGGAGACCCAGTACTTC.

This chain links TRBV6-5 with TRBJ2-3; no definite D call. The V gene lost 0 bases and the J gene lost 6 bases, with 13 bases spanning the gap. Germline CDR1 reads MNHEY; CDR2 reads SVGAGI. The CDR3 covers 15 residues. CDR3 sequence: CASSYSKSLGDTQYF. CDR3 nucleotides: TGTGCCAGCAGTTACTCGAAGTCGCTCGGGGATACGCAGTATTTT.

This clone was picked up a small number of times. J is TRBJ2-7 and V is TRBV5-1; 7 nucleotides agree with TRBD2. This CDR3 spans 14 amino acids. Germline V CDR1 and CDR2: SGHRS, YFSETQ. Unmatched junction bases numbered 3, after V lost 0 bases and J lost 3 bases. The CDR3 reads CASSLDGEGYEQYF. The CDR3 nucleotides are TGCGCCAGCAGCTTGGACGGGGAGGGCTACGAGCAGTACTTC.

The rearrangement uses TRBV19 and TRBJ1-4; possible D gene TRBD1, 6 bases. From germline, CDR1 is LNHDA and CDR2 SQIVND (reference sequence). The V and J ends lost 3 bases and 1 base respectively, with 9 bases between them. The CDR3 totals 15 residues. The CDR3 sequence: CASSMSDRTNEKLFF. The CDR3 DNA is TGTGCCAGTAGTATGTCGGACAGAACTAATGAAAAACTGTTTTTT.

V is TRBV2 and J is TRBJ2-7; 10 bases fit TRBD1. Germline CDR1 SNHLY, CDR2 FYNNEI. The CDR3 loop spans 14 amino acids. Trimming at V came to 5 bases and at J to 5 bases, leaving 6 bases not matched to a gene. In DNA, the CDR3 is TGTGCCAGCAGTCAAAGACAGGGGGCAAACGAGCAGTACTTC. Its translation: CASSQRQGANEQYF.

The chain employs TRBV2 and TRBJ1-1; D ambiguous. With 4 bases removed from V and 0 bases from J, the gap between germline ends came to 15 bases. The V gene's germline CDR1 is SNHLY and CDR2 FYNNEI. The CDR3 sequence is 16 residues long. The CDR3 reads CASSVRFADLNTEAFF. Written as DNA, the CDR3 is TGTGCCAGCAGTGTCAGGTTCGCAGACCTGAACACTGAAGCTTTCTTT.

This clone has just a few counts. The chain is built from TRBV5-6 and TRBJ1-4; 7 bases agree with TRBD1. CDR1 is SGHDT, CDR2 YYEEEE, per germline. Trimming removed 3 bases from V and 6 bases from J; junction bases left unmatched: 5. The CDR3 extends over 14 amino acids. The CDR3 sequence is CASSSGQADEKLFF. The CDR3 DNA sequence: TGTGCCAGCAGCTCCGGACAGGCCGATGAAAAACTGTTTTTT.

V and J are TRBV29-1 and TRBJ2-7, with D maybe TRBD1 (5 bases). Germline CDR1 and CDR2: SQVTM and ANQGSEA. Trimming pared 4 bases from V and 1 base from J, leaving 11 bases between. The CDR3 is 13 amino acids. Here the CDR3 reads CSVVDSFSYEQYF. The CDR3 DNA follows: TGCAGCGTTGTTGACAGTTTTTCCTACGAGCAGTACTTC.

The rearrangement uses TRBV5-6 and TRBJ1-5; D is possibly TRBD1 (5 bases). Trimming removed 1 base at V and 1 base at J, with 9 bases between. CDR3 size: 15 residues. Germline CDR1 and CDR2: SGHDT and YYEEEE. The CDR3 loop reads CASSLNRMSNQPQHF. CDR3 bases: TGTGCCAGCAGCTTGAACAGGATGAGCAATCAGCCCCAGCATTTT.